The TCR beta chain described here comes from a study of blood T cell repertoires in COVID-19. At the level of the study: Material from acute and convalescent COVID-19 was sourced from the United States, Italy and Spain. Sample material is recorded as cDNA or gDNA derived from T cells, B-cell-depleted T cells, or PBMCs.

Authors' methods: Amplification of reference gene primers provided the estimated nucleated cell counts. TCRdb's copy holds only in-frame clones and misses some; the assay was immunoSEQ multiplex PCR. V and J calls and clone size are given by that table; D and trimming were obtained from the DNA. The sample has 200,000 to 250,000 clones, about 88% seen once. Germline lookup yields CDR1 ENHRY and CDR2 SYGVKD. The CDR3 sequence is 12 residues long. Trimming took off 8 bases at V and 8 bases at J, with 15 bases between the two ends. Patients in Seattle were enrolled during active infection, then followed longitudinally.

Sequenced material: peripheral blood. The source is a woman between 50 and 59 years old with COVID-19, enrolled during active disease. This chain links TRBV10-3 with TRBJ1-2; tentatively, D is TRBD1 (5 bases). The CDR3 region has the DNA TGTGCCATCGGTCCCTTTGGGGGGGGCTACACCTTC. Translation gives CAIGPFGGGYTF.